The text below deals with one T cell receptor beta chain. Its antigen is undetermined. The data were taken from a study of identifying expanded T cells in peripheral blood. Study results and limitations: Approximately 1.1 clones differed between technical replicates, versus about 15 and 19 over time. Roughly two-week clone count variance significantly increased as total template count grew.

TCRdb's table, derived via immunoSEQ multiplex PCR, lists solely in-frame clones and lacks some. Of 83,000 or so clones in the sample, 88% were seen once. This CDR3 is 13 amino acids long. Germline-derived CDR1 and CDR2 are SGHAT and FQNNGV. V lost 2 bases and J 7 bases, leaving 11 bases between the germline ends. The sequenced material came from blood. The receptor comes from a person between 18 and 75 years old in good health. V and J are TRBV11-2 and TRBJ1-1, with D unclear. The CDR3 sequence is CASSLFFAGEAFF. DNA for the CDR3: TGTGCCAGCAGCTTATTTTTCGCGGGTGAAGCTTTCTTT.